The rows below give T cell receptor beta chains drawn from one sample of a study of blood T cell repertoires in COVID-19. Sequencing was performed with immunoSEQ multiplex PCR; in TCRdb, only in-frame clones are kept and a portion is missing. Of 150,000 to 200,000 clones listed, more than 70% are singletons. Sample: PBMCs or T cells enriched from blood (not recorded which). These TCRs come from a middle-aged man who had recovered from COVID-19. CDR3s include the opening cysteine and the closing phenylalanine or tryptophan. A D gene is named only where the DNA matches it firmly. The size of a clone is reported for some rows only, either as once, few or many, or as a class for expanded clones.

CAWSVGQGGKPQHF	TGTGCCTGGAGTGTGGGACAGGGAGGTAAGCCCCAGCATTTT	-	TRBJ1-5	TRBD1	TRBV30
CASSMGQSSYNEQFF	TGTGCCAGTAGTATGGGGCAGAGCTCCTACAATGAGCAGTTCTTC	-	TRBJ2-1	-	TRBV19
CASTRRGGSEETQYF	TGCGCCAGCACCCGTCGCGGGGGGTCCGAAGAGACCCAGTACTTC	-	TRBJ2-5	TRBD2	TRBV5-1
CASSLDLAGEQFF	TGCGCCAGCAGCTTGGACCTAGCGGGGGAGCAGTTCTTC	-	TRBJ2-1	TRBD2	TRBV5-1
CTSSPRGGSTGETQYF	TGCACCAGCAGCCCACGGGGGGGATCAACTGGGGAGACCCAGTACTTC	-	TRBJ2-5	-	TRBV1
CASSPTGGYGYTF	TGTGCCAGCAGCCCGACAGGGGGATATGGCTACACCTTC	few	TRBJ1-2	TRBD1	TRBV3-1/TRBV3-2
CASRSYTEAFF	TGTGCCAGCAGGAGTTACACTGAAGCTTTCTTT	-	TRBJ1-1	-	TRBV6-5
CASSLGGSQETQYF	TGCGCCAGCAGCTTAGGGGGTAGCCAAGAGACCCAGTACTTC	once	TRBJ2-5	-	TRBV5-1
CASSYMSGDEKLFF	TGCGCCAGCAGCTACATGTCAGGGGATGAAAAACTGTTTTTT	-	TRBJ1-4	-	TRBV5-1
CASSDGEVQNTEAFF	TGTGCCAGCAGTGATGGGGAGGTGCAGAACACTGAAGCTTTCTTT	-	TRBJ1-1	-	TRBV2
CASSIDLTGDQPQHF	TGTGCCAGTAGTATAGACCTGACAGGGGATCAGCCCCAGCATTTT	once	TRBJ1-5	TRBD1	TRBV19
CASSGQGAGETQYF	TGTGCCAGCAGCGGACAGGGGGCGGGAGAGACCCAGTACTTC	-	TRBJ2-5	TRBD1	TRBV9
CASRRETGVTGELFF	TGTGCCAGCAGACGAGAGACAGGGGTGACCGGGGAGCTGTTTTTT	-	TRBJ2-2	TRBD1	TRBV2
CATSAGQGYEKLFF	TGTGCCACCAGTGCCGGACAGGGTTACGAAAAACTGTTTTTT	-	TRBJ1-4	TRBD1	TRBV24-1
CASSFDRSQETQYF	TGTGCCAGCAGCTTCGACAGGTCCCAAGAGACCCAGTACTTC	few	TRBJ2-5	-	TRBV7-8
CASSDEVETQYF	TGCGCCAGCAGTGATGAGGTGGAGACCCAGTACTTC	-	TRBJ2-5	-	TRBV10-1
CASSSGQLNQPQHF	TGTGCCAGCAGTTCCGGACAGCTCAATCAGCCCCAGCATTTT	once	TRBJ1-5	-	TRBV6-5
CASSDDYLIETQYF	TGTGCCAGCAGTGATGACTATTTAATCGAGACCCAGTACTTC	-	TRBJ2-5	-	TRBV2
CASSLAGTGWTGANVLTF	TGTGCCAGCAGCTTAGCGGGAACGGGGTGGACTGGGGCCAACGTCCTGACTTTC	-	TRBJ2-6	-	TRBV7-2
CASSPLGTGRENTEAFF	TGTGCCAGCAGCCCACTCGGGACAGGGAGGGAGAACACTGAAGCTTTCTTT	many	TRBJ1-1	TRBD1	TRBV5-6
CASSQGGRGAVETQYF	TGTGCCAGCAGCCAAGGGGGGAGGGGGGCTGTCGAGACCCAGTACTTC	-	TRBJ2-5	-	TRBV3-1/TRBV3-2
CASSLEGRPGNTIYF	TGTGCCAGCAGCTTAGAGGGGCGGCCTGGAAACACCATATATTTT	-	TRBJ1-3	-	TRBV7-2
CASSSYGEQGSSTGELFF	TGTGCCAGCAGCTCGTACGGAGAGCAGGGGAGCAGCACCGGGGAGCTGTTTTTT	-	TRBJ2-2	-	TRBV11-3
CASSLRTGTLSGANVLTF	TGTGCCAGTAGTCTTAGGACAGGGACACTCTCTGGGGCCAACGTCCTGACTTTC	-	TRBJ2-6	TRBD1	TRBV19
CASSDRLNYGYTF	TGTGCCAGTAGTGACAGGCTCAACTATGGCTACACCTTC	-	TRBJ1-2	-	TRBV19
CASSQDSLTGGHYEQYF	TGCGCCAGCAGCCAAGATTCCCTGACGGGGGGGCACTACGAGCAGTACTTC	-	TRBJ2-7	TRBD2	TRBV4-1
CASSPTTDTQYF	TGTGCCAGCAGCCCTACCACAGATACGCAGTATTTT	-	TRBJ2-3	-	TRBV16
CASSQFGSSNTGELFF	TGTGCCAGCAGCCAGTTTGGGAGCTCGAACACCGGGGAGCTGTTTTTT	once	TRBJ2-2	-	TRBV3-1/TRBV3-2
CASSQTGYPNQPQHF	TGTGCCAGCAGTCAGACAGGGTATCCCAATCAGCCCCAGCATTTT	-	TRBJ1-5	TRBD1	TRBV6-5
CASSLGQPNTEAFF	TGCGCCAGCAGTCTAGGACAGCCGAACACTGAAGCTTTCTTT	few	TRBJ1-1	-	TRBV5-1
CASSKNQEETQYF	TGTGCCAGCAGCAAAAATCAGGAAGAGACCCAGTACTTC	-	TRBJ2-5	-	TRBV7-3
CASSLRLGVGTGELFF	TGTGCCAGCAGCTTACGTTTAGGGGTGGGCACCGGGGAGCTGTTTTTT	-	TRBJ2-2	-	TRBV7-6
CASLTGVYGNTIYF	TGTGCCAGCCTTACAGGGGTATATGGAAACACCATATATTTT	-	TRBJ1-3	TRBD1	TRBV2
CAWREQGARNTIYF	TGTGCCTGGAGGGAACAGGGGGCCAGAAACACCATATATTTT	-	TRBJ1-3	TRBD1	TRBV30
CASSLMGQEGEAFF	TGTGCCAGCAGCTTGATGGGACAGGAGGGTGAAGCTTTCTTT	-	TRBJ1-1	TRBD1	TRBV11-2
CASSFVLQGYTF	TGTGCCAGCAGCTTTGTCCTTCAGGGCTACACCTTC	-	TRBJ1-2	-	TRBV5-4
CASSFPNAYEQYF	TGTGCCAGCAGTTTCCCCAATGCCTACGAGCAGTACTTC	-	TRBJ2-7	-	TRBV12-3/TRBV12-4
CASSAGQSNTGELFF	TGCGCCAGCAGCGCGGGACAGTCGAACACCGGGGAGCTGTTTTTT	-	TRBJ2-2	-	TRBV4-1
CASKIGGNTGELFF	TGTGCCAGCAAAATAGGCGGGAACACCGGGGAGCTGTTTTTT	-	TRBJ2-2	-	TRBV6-5
CASSPRLGTGGSLLYEQYF	TGTGCCAGCAGTCCACGCCTCGGGACAGGGGGCTCTCTGTTGTACGAGCAGTACTTC	-	TRBJ2-7	TRBD1	TRBV27
CASSQDTGVYGYTF	TGTGCCAGCAGCCAAGATACAGGGGTCTATGGCTACACCTTC	many	TRBJ1-2	TRBD1	TRBV3-1/TRBV3-2
CASTSPGQGQYF	TGTGCCAGCACCTCACCTGGACAGGGACAGTACTTC	-	TRBJ2-4	TRBD1	TRBV6-5
CASSAQGNSRNEQFF	TGTGCCAGCAGCGCACAGGGGAATAGTAGGAATGAGCAGTTCTTC	-	TRBJ2-1	TRBD1	TRBV9
CASSPTGRLEAFF	TGCGCCAGCAGTCCGACAGGGAGGCTCGAAGCTTTCTTT	-	TRBJ1-1	TRBD1	TRBV5-1
CASSGVGGVKTDTQYF	TGCGCCAGCAGTGGGGTGGGCGGGGTGAAGACAGATACGCAGTATTTT	-	TRBJ2-3	-	TRBV10-2
CASSPVGTGTLGGTEAFF	TGTGCCAGCTCACCCGTGGGGACAGGGACCCTCGGAGGCACTGAAGCTTTCTTT	-	TRBJ1-1	TRBD1	TRBV18
CASSSSTATPTNEKLFF	TGTGCCAGCAGTTCCTCGACAGCCACTCCAACTAATGAAAAACTGTTTTTT	-	TRBJ1-4	-	TRBV28
CAWSGIGGNQPQHF	TGTGCCTGGAGTGGGATCGGGGGCAATCAGCCCCAGCATTTT	-	TRBJ1-5	-	TRBV30
CASSSRGISRHEQFF	TGTGCCAGCAGCTCCAGAGGGATCTCGCGGCATGAGCAGTTCTTC	-	TRBJ2-1	-	TRBV7-8
CASSPTGLYGYTF	TGTGCCAGTAGTCCTACAGGGTTATATGGCTACACCTTC	-	TRBJ1-2	-	TRBV19
CASRPGGPGNTIYF	TGCGCCTCCCGTCCCGGGGGACCTGGAAACACCATATATTTT	-	TRBJ1-3	-	TRBV5-1
CASSSTDTQYF	TGTGCCAGCAGCTCTACAGATACGCAGTATTTT	-	TRBJ2-3	-	TRBV11-2